The TCR beta chain under discussion was sequenced for a study of cytomegalovirus exposure and HLA in healthy donors. In the PCR, 60 Vbeta and 13 Jbeta primers were used. The table came from immunoSEQ multiplex PCR; TCRdb's copy has only in-frame clones and leaves some out. Of around 120,000 clones detected, under 80% appear once; the ten largest clones hold more than 9%. Study-level points and caveats: In a later analysis, TCR beta V- and J-gene trimming showed a link to a missense DCLRE1C variant. HLA-A and HLA-B allele assignments for most subjects were reportedly predicted accurately using TCR beta sequences.

Unrecorded immune exposure was likely among donors, who were nominally healthy when sampled. V trimming: 10 bases; J trimming: 9 bases; junction bases outside the gene matches: 8. Germline V gives CDR1 MNHEY, CDR2 SMNVEV (reference sequence). This CDR3 has 12 residues. In regard to this clone: The antigen is not known.

Sample: PBMCs. The V call is TRBV27, the J call TRBJ1-5, with 8 bases aligning to TRBD1. This sequence originates from a woman aged 45-65 years in good health and CMV-seropositive. The CDR3 loop reads CATRGGTGPQHF. The CDR3 DNA follows: TGTGCCACCAGGGGGGGGACAGGGCCCCAGCATTTT.